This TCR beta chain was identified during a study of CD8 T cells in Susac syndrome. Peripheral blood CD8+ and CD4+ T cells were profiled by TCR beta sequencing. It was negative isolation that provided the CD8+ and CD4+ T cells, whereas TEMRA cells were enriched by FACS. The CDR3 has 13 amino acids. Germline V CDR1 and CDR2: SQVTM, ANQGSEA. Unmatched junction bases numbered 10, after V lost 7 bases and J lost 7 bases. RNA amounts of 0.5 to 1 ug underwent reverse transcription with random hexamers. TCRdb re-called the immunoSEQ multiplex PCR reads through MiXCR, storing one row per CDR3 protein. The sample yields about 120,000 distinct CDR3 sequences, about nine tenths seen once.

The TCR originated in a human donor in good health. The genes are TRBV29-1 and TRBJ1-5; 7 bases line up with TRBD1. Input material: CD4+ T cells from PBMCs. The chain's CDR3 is CSALTGAGQPQHF. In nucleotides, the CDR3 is TGCAGCGCCCTAACAGGGGCCGGGCAGCCCCAGCATTTT. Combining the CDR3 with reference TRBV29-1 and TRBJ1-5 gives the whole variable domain SAVISQKPSRDICQRGTSLTIQCQVDSQVTMMFWYRQQPGQSLTLIATANQGSEATYESGFVIDKFPISRPNLTFSTLTVSNMSPEDSSIYLCSALTGAGQPQHFGDGTRLSIL.